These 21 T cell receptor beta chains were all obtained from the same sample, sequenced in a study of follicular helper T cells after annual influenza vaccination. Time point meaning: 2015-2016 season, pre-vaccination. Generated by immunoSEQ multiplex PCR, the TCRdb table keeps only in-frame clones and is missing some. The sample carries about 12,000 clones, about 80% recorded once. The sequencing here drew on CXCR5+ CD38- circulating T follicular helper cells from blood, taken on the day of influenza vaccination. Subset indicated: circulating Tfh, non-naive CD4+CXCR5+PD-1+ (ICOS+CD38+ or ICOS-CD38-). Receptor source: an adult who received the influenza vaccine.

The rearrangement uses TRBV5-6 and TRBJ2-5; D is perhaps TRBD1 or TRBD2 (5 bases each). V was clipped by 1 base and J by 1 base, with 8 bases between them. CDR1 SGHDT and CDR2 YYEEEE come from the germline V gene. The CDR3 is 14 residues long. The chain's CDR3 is CASSLWGSQETQYF. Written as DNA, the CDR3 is TGTGCCAGCAGCTTGTGGGGGTCCCAAGAGACCCAGTACTTC.

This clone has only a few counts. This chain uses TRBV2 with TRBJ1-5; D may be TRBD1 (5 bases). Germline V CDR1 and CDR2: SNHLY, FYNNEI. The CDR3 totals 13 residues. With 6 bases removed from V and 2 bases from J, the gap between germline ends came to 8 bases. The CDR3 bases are TGTGCCAGCAGGGGGGACGGCAATCAGCCCCAGCATTTT. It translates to CASRGDGNQPQHF.

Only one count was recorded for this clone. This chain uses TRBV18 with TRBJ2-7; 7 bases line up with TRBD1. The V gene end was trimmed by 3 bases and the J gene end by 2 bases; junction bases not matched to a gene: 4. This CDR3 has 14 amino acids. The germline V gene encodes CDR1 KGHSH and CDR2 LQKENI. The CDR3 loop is CASSPGTATYEQYF. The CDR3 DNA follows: TGTGCCAGCTCACCGGGGACAGCAACCTACGAGCAGTACTTC. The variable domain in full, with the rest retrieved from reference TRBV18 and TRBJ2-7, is NAGVMQNPRHLVRRRGQEARLRCSPMKGHSHVYWYRQLPEEGLKFMVYLQKENIIDESGMPKERFSAEFPKEGPSILRIQQVVRGDSAAYFCASSPGTATYEQYFGPGTRLTVT.

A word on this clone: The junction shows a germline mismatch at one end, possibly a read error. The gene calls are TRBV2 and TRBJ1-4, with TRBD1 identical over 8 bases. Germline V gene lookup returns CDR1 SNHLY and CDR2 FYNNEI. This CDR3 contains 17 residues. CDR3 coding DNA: TGTGCCAGCAGGGAAGGACAGGGCTCTACAACTAATGAAAAACTGTTTTTT. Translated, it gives CASREGQGSTTNEKLFF.

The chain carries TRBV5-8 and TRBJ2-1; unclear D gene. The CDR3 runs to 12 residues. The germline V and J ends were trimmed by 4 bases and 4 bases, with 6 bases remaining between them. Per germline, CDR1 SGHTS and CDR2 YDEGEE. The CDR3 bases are TGTGCCAGCAGCACTCAGTACAATGAGCAGTTCTTC. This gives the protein CASSTQYNEQFF.

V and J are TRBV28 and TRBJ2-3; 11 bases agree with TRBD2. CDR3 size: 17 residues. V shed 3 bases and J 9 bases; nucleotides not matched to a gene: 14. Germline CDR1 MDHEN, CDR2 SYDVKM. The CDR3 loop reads CASSLPTSGVKLRTQYF. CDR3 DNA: TGTGCCAGCAGTTTGCCGACTAGCGGGGTTAAATTGAGGACGCAGTATTTT.

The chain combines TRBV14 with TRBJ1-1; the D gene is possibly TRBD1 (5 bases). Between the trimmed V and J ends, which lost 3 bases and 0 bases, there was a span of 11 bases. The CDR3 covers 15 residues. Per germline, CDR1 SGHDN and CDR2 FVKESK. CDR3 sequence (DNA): TGTGCCAGCAGCCAGCAGGGAAACATGAACACTGAAGCTTTCTTT. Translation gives CASSQQGNMNTEAFF.

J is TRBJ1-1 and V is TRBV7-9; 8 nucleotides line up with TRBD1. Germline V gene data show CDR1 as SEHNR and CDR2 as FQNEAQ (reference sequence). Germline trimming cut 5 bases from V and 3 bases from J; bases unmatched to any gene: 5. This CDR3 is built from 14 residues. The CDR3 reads CASSRTGLYTEAFF. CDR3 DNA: TGTGCCAGCAGCCGGACAGGGTTATACACTGAAGCTTTCTTT.

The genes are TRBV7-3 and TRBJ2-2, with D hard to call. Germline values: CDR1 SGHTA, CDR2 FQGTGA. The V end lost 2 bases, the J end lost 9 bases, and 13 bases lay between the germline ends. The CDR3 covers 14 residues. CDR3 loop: CASSLSANSRELFF. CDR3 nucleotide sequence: TGTGCCAGCAGCTTATCTGCCAACTCCCGGGAGCTGTTTTTT.

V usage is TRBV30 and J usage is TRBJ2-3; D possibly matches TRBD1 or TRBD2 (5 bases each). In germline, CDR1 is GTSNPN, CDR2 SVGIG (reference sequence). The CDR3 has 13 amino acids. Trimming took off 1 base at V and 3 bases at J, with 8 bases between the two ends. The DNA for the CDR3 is TGTGCCTGGAGTGAAGGGGAGACAGATACGCAGTATTTT. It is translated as CAWSEGETDTQYF.

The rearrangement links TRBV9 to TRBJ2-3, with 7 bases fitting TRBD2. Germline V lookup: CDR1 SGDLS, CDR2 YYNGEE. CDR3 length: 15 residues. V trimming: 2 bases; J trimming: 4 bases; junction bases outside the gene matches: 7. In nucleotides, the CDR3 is TGTGCCAGCAGCGTCGGACTAGATAGGGCAGATACGCAGTATTTT. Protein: CASSVGLDRADTQYF.

The CDR3 is CASSLAQTYEQYF. CDR3 nucleotide sequence: TGTGCCAGCAGCTTAGCCCAAACCTACGAGCAGTACTTC. The chain couples TRBV7-6 to TRBJ2-7, with D unclear. The CDR3 runs 13 residues. V dropped 0 bases and J dropped 2 bases, with 5 bases sitting between them. Per the germline V gene, CDR1 is SGHVS and CDR2 is FNYEAQ.

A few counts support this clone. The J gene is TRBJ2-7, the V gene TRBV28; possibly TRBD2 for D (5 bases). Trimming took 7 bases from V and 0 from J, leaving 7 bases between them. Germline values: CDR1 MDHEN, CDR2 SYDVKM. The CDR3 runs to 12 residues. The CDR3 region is CASIGNSYEQYF. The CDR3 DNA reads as TGTGCCAGCATCGGGAACTCCTACGAGCAGTACTTC.

This CDR3 is CASSSGVELNTGELFF. The CDR3, as DNA: TGTGCCAGCAGTTCAGGGGTGGAGTTGAACACCGGGGAGCTGTTTTTT. The chain links TRBV7-2 to TRBJ2-2, with D perhaps TRBD1 (6 bases). Germline V gene lookup returns CDR1 SGHTA and CDR2 FQGNSA. The CDR3 is made up of 16 amino acids. V was pared by 6 bases and J by 1 base, with 15 bases between.

The CDR3, as DNA: TGTGCCTGGAGTCCCGGGACAGCCCACCTAGCCAAAAACATTCAGTACTTC. This encodes CAWSPGTAHLAKNIQYF. The chain links TRBV30 to TRBJ2-4; 7 nucleotides agree with TRBD1. Germline lookup yields CDR1 GTSNPN and CDR2 SVGIG (reference sequence). The CDR3 totals 17 residues. V shed 2 bases, J shed 0 bases, and the junction held 10 bases outside the gene matches. The whole variable domain, filled in from reference TRBV30 and TRBJ2-4, reads SQTIHQWPATLVQPVGSPLSLECTVEGTSNPNLYWYRQAAGRGLQLLFYSVGIGQISSEVPQNLSASRPQDRQFILSSKKLLLSDSGFYLCAWSPGTAHLAKNIQYFGAGTRLSVL.

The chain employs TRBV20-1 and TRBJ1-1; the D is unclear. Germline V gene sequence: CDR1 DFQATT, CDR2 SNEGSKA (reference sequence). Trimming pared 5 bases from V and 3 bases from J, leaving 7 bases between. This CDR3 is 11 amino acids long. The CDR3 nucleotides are TGCAGTGCTTCGACTTACACTGAAGCTTTCTTT. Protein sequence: CSASTYTEAFF.

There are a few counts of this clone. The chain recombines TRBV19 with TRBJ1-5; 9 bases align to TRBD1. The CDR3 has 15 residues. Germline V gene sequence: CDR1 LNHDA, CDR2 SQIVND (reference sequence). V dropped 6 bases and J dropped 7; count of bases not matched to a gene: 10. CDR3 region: CASSPLDRGYQPQHF. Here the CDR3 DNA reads TGTGCCAGTAGCCCACTGGACAGGGGATACCAGCCCCAGCATTTT.

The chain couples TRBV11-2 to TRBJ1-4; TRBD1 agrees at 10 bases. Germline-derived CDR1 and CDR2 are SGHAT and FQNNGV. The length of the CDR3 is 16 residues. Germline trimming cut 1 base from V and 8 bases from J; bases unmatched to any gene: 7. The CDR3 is CASSLGTGGYREKLFF. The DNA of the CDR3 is TGTGCCAGCAGCTTAGGGACAGGGGGGTATCGCGAAAAACTGTTTTTT.

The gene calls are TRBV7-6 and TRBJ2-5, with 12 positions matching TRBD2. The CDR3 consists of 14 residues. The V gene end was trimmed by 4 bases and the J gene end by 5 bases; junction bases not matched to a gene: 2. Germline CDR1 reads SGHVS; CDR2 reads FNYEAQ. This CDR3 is CASSSLAGGETQYF. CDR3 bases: TGTGCCAGCAGCTCCCTAGCGGGGGGGGAGACCCAGTACTTC.

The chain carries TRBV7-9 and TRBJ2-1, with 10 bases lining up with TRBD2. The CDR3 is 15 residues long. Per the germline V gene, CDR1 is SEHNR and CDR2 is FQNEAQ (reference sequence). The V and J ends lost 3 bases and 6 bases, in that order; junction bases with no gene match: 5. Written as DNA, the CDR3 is TGTGCCAGCAGCTTGAGCGGGGGGGCCGTCAATGAGCAGTTCTTC. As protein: CASSLSGGAVNEQFF.

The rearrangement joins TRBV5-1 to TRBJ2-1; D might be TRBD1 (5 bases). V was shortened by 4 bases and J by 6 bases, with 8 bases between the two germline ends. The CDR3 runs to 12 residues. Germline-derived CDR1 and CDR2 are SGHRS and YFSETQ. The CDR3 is CASSRQGNEQFF. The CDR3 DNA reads TGCGCCAGCAGCCGGCAGGGCAATGAGCAGTTCTTC.